The rows below give T cell receptor beta chains drawn from one sample of a study of T cell changes during pregnancy in multiple sclerosis. Some clones are missing from TCRdb's copy, which holds only in-frame ones; the method was immunoSEQ multiplex PCR. The top ten clones hold under 3% of a sample with about 76,000 clones, 93% of them seen once. This material consisted of peripheral blood, taken in the second trimester of pregnancy. The receptors come from a female donor with multiple sclerosis, enrolled in a pregnancy study. Each CDR3 is given with its conserved first and last residue. D genes are given only for firm matches. The listing skips clone size in some rows; elsewhere it reads once, few, many or a size class.

clone size	D gene	V gene	J gene	CDR3 protein	CDR3 DNA
NA	NA	TRBV9	TRBJ1-2	CASSGAGAKGVYGYTF	TGTGCCAGCAGCGGAGCCGGGGCCAAGGGGGTCTATGGCTACACCTTC
once	NA	TRBV25-1	TRBJ1-2	CASSDPSDRHYGYTF	TGTGCCAGCAGTGACCCCTCGGACAGACACTATGGCTACACCTTC
NA	NA	TRBV6-1	TRBJ1-5	CASSVGGGQPQHF	TGTGCCAGCAGTGTAGGGGGAGGGCAGCCCCAGCATTTT
NA	NA	TRBV27	TRBJ2-7	CASSPSAGHSSYEQYF	TGTGCCAGCAGCCCCTCCGCGGGCCATAGCTCCTACGAGCAGTACTTC
NA	TRBD1	TRBV18	TRBJ2-2	CASSSDRDGNTGELFF	TGTGCCAGCTCGTCCGACAGGGATGGGAACACCGGGGAGCTGTTTTTT
NA	NA	TRBV28	TRBJ2-1	CASSHRPWAADNEQFF	TGTGCCAGCAGCCATAGGCCCTGGGCAGCGGACAATGAGCAGTTCTTC
NA	NA	TRBV5-1	TRBJ1-2	CASSPGLVEGYTF	TGCGCCAGCAGCCCAGGACTGGTAGAGGGCTACACCTTC
NA	TRBD1	TRBV5-1	TRBJ1-1	CASNLDRAEAFF	TGCGCCAGCAACTTGGACAGGGCTGAAGCTTTCTTT
once	NA	TRBV29-1	TRBJ1-3	CSAHIMVDNSGNTIYF	TGCAGCGCTCATATAATGGTGGACAACTCTGGAAACACCATATATTTT
NA	NA	TRBV2	TRBJ2-1	CASSKYLPGAFNEQFF	TGTGCCAGCTCCAAATACCTCCCTGGGGCCTTCAATGAGCAGTTCTTC
NA	NA	TRBV19	TRBJ1-1	CASSIYEPNEAFF	TGTGCCAGTAGTATTTATGAGCCGAATGAAGCTTTCTTT
NA	NA	TRBV7-2	TRBJ1-2	CASSLLQFYGYTF	TGTGCCAGCAGCTTGTTACAGTTCTATGGCTACACCTTC
NA	NA	TRBV2	TRBJ2-3	CASSPADTQYF	TGTGCCAGCAGTCCGGCAGATACGCAGTATTTT
NA	TRBD1	TRBV14	TRBJ2-5	CASSLGQGFETQYF	TGTGCCAGCAGCCTGGGACAGGGGTTTGAGACCCAGTACTTC
NA	TRBD2	TRBV25-1	TRBJ2-5	CASSGLSGGARETQYF	TGTGCCAGCAGTGGTCTGAGCGGGGGGGCCAGGGAGACCCAGTACTTC
NA	TRBD1	TRBV5-1	TRBJ1-2	CASSLAGQDYGYTF	TGCGCCAGCAGCTTGGCGGGACAGGACTATGGCTACACCTTC
NA	NA	TRBV19	TRBJ1-2	CASSSRGTRRGYTF	TGTGCCAGTAGTAGTCGCGGCACCAGAAGGGGCTACACCTTC
NA	TRBD1	TRBV29-1	TRBJ1-1	CSGVPGGIGAEAFF	TGCAGCGGGGTTCCAGGGGGTATTGGCGCTGAAGCTTTCTTT
NA	NA	TRBV5-4	TRBJ2-7	CASSTGSYEQYF	TGTGCCAGCAGCACAGGATCCTACGAGCAGTACTTC
NA	NA	TRBV7-3	TRBJ2-3	CASSPRGGTAADTQYF	TGTGCCAGCAGCCCTAGGGGCGGGACAGCGGCAGATACGCAGTATTTT
NA	NA	TRBV5-8	TRBJ2-2	CASSPRTATPGELFF	TGTGCCAGCAGCCCTAGGACAGCCACTCCCGGGGAGCTGTTTTTT
NA	NA	TRBV5-6	TRBJ2-4	CASSLATVAKNIQYF	TGTGCCAGCAGCTTGGCCACTGTAGCCAAAAACATTCAGTACTTC
NA	TRBD2	TRBV9	TRBJ2-3	CASSARSGGAGDTQYF	TGTGCCAGCAGCGCCCGTAGCGGGGGGGCGGGAGATACGCAGTATTTT
NA	TRBD2	TRBV5-8	TRBJ2-3	CASSFSGGSTDTQYF	TGTGCCAGCAGCTTTTCGGGGGGGAGCACAGATACGCAGTATTTT
NA	NA	TRBV9	TRBJ2-1	CASSQTGSSYNEQFF	TGTGCCAGCAGTCAAACAGGGAGCTCCTACAATGAGCAGTTCTTC
NA	NA	TRBV27	TRBJ2-2	CASSPLITGELFF	TGTGCCAGCAGTCCTCTTATAACCGGGGAGCTGTTTTTT
NA	NA	TRBV27	TRBJ2-1	CASLRAGYNEQFF	TGTGCCAGCTTGAGGGCCGGTTACAATGAGCAGTTCTTC
NA	NA	TRBV6-1	TRBJ2-1	CASSEGGRNEQFF	TGTGCCAGCAGTGAAGGAGGAAGAAATGAGCAGTTCTTC
NA	NA	TRBV9	TRBJ2-7	CASSVGDGGEQYF	TGTGCCAGCAGCGTAGGTGACGGAGGCGAGCAGTACTTC
NA	NA	TRBV7-2	TRBJ1-2	CASRTPGTNGRYTF	TGTGCATCCAGAACTCCGGGGACAAACGGACGCTACACCTTC
NA	NA	TRBV6-1	TRBJ2-3	CASRTDRFGDTQYF	TGTGCCAGCAGAACTGACAGGTTTGGAGATACGCAGTATTTT
NA	NA	TRBV11-3	TRBJ2-1	CASSLDRSYNEQFF	TGTGCCAGCAGCTTAGATCGGTCCTACAATGAGCAGTTCTTC
few	TRBD1	TRBV19	TRBJ2-2	CASTTGTGETGELFF	TGTGCCAGTACTACCGGGACAGGGGAGACCGGGGAGCTGTTTTTT
NA	TRBD1	TRBV18	TRBJ1-5	CASSTGVSSNQPQHF	TGTGCCAGCTCCACAGGGGTATCTAGCAATCAGCCCCAGCATTTT
once	TRBD1	TRBV27	TRBJ1-1	CASSLTPGGTEAFF	TGTGCCAGCAGTTTGACCCCAGGGGGCACTGAAGCTTTCTTT
NA	NA	TRBV7-9	TRBJ1-6	CASSPEGGSPLHF	TGTGCCAGCAGCCCGGAAGGAGGATCACCCCTCCACTTT
NA	NA	TRBV2	TRBJ2-7	CASTGVRAENSRGSYEQYF	TGTGCCAGCACCGGTGTTCGGGCCGAAAATTCCCGGGGCTCCTACGAGCAGTACTTC
NA	TRBD1	TRBV5-6	TRBJ1-1	CASSWGDSEAFF	TGTGCCAGCAGCTGGGGGGACAGTGAAGCTTTCTTT
NA	TRBD1	TRBV5-4	TRBJ2-5	CASSSAQGQGRRKTQYF	TGTGCCAGCAGCTCTGCCCAGGGACAGGGGCGCAGAAAGACCCAGTACTTC
NA	NA	TRBV27	TRBJ1-6	CASSFVPDRLGNSPLHF	TGTGCCAGCAGTTTTGTACCAGACAGGTTGGGTAATTCACCCCTCCACTTT
NA	NA	TRBV6-6	TRBJ1-1	CASSQAPEAFF	TGTGCCAGCAGTCAGGCTCCTGAAGCTTTCTTT
NA	NA	TRBV18	TRBJ2-2	CASSPPSGNTGELFF	TGTGCCAGCTCACCACCTAGCGGGAACACCGGGGAGCTGTTTTTT
NA	TRBD2	TRBV29-1	TRBJ2-1	CSVAGTTSYNEQFF	TGCAGCGTCGCCGGGACTACATCCTACAATGAGCAGTTCTTC
NA	NA	TRBV19	TRBJ1-2	CASSTHDRFYGYTF	TGTGCCAGTAGTACCCATGACAGGTTCTATGGCTACACCTTC
once	NA	TRBV30	TRBJ1-1	CAWSLRGSTEAFF	TGTGCCTGGAGTCTGAGAGGGTCCACTGAAGCTTTCTTT
NA	NA	TRBV7-2	TRBJ1-6	CASSLIREKNSPLHF	TGTGCCAGCAGCTTAATCAGGGAAAAGAATTCACCCCTCCACTTT
NA	TRBD1	TRBV13	TRBJ1-5	CASGQGNQPQHF	TGTGCCAGTGGACAGGGCAATCAGCCCCAGCATTTT
NA	NA	TRBV13	TRBJ2-2	CASSPFTGLNTGELFF	TGTGCCAGCAGCCCTTTTACAGGGCTGAACACCGGGGAGCTGTTTTTT
NA	TRBD2	TRBV27	TRBJ2-1	CASSPLAGEYNEQFF	TGTGCCAGCAGTCCTCTAGCGGGGGAGTACAATGAGCAGTTCTTC
once	TRBD1	TRBV19	TRBJ2-2	CASRDREFGELFF	TGTGCCAGTAGGGACAGGGAGTTCGGGGAGCTGTTTTTT